What follows are 19 T cell receptor beta chains derived from one specimen sequenced in a study of cytomegalovirus exposure and HLA in healthy donors. In the PCR, 60 Vbeta and 13 Jbeta primers were used. Using immunoSEQ multiplex PCR, the repertoire was profiled, and TCRdb retains in-frame clones only, with some absent. The table records about 220,000 clones, roughly 79% of them present only once. Sequencing used PBMCs. The source of these receptors is a male donor in good health and CMV-seronegative.

This clone was picked up one time. The chain has TRBV4-1 and TRBJ2-2, with 11 bases identical to TRBD1. The CDR3 is 16 residues long. The germline V gene has CDR1 MGHRA and CDR2 YSYEKL. Trimming at V came to 2 bases and at J to 7 bases, leaving 6 bases not matched to a gene. The CDR3 spells CASSQPGQGVGGELFF. The DNA of the CDR3 is TGCGCCAGCAGCCAACCGGGACAGGGGGTCGGCGGGGAGCTGTTTTTT.

This rearrangement joins TRBV9 to TRBJ2-2; 7 nucleotides match TRBD2. CDR3 length equals 15 residues. Per the germline V gene, CDR1 is SGDLS and CDR2 is YYNGEE. V dropped 4 bases and J dropped 4; count of bases not matched to a gene: 7. CDR3 sequence (DNA): TGTGCCAGCAGCCCCGGAGCGGGACCCACCGGGGAGCTGTTTTTT. Protein product: CASSPGAGPTGELFF.

The chain recombines TRBV10-1 with TRBJ2-2; D perhaps matches TRBD1 (6 bases). Germline CDR1 is WNHNN and CDR2 is SYGVQD (reference sequence). The germline V and J ends were trimmed by 10 bases and 5 bases, with 20 bases remaining between them. The CDR3 spans 15 residues. The CDR3 DNA is TGCGCCATTATCCCGGGACACCCAATAACCGGGGAGCTGTTTTTT. Its translation: CAIIPGHPITGELFF.

This clone showed up just once. The rearrangement uses TRBV2 and TRBJ1-6, with 8 bases fitting TRBD1. CDR1 is SNHLY, CDR2 FYNNEI, per germline. The CDR3 loop spans 14 amino acids. The V gene end was trimmed by 1 base and the J gene end by 9 bases; junction bases not matched to a gene: 2. CDR3 DNA sequence: TGTGCCAGCAGTGAAGGGACAGGGTTTTCACCCCTCCACTTT. This encodes CASSEGTGFSPLHF. Using reference TRBV2 and TRBJ1-6 for the parts outside the CDR3, the full variable domain is EPEVTQTPSHQVTQMGQEVILRCVPISNHLYFYWYRQILGQKVEFLVSFYNNEISEKSEIFDDQFSVERPDGSNFTLKIRSTKLEDSAMYFCASSEGTGFSPLHFGNGTRLTVT.

The V call is TRBV28, the J call TRBJ1-1; perhaps TRBD1 as D (5 bases). Germline-derived CDR1 and CDR2 are MDHEN and SYDVKM. The CDR3 contains 14 residues. V shed 6 bases and J shed 7 bases, with 18 bases lying between them. The CDR3 DNA follows: TGTGCCAGCAGACCAAGGAGGGGCATCGGTGAAGCTTTCTTT. It codes for CASRPRRGIGEAFF.

This clone was seen once. The rearrangement links TRBV28 to TRBJ2-5, with TRBD2 matching over 15 bases. The CDR3 consists of 15 residues. Germline V lookup: CDR1 MDHEN, CDR2 SYDVKM. V lost 6 bases, J lost 5 bases, and 4 bases stayed unmatched. The CDR3 nucleotides are TGTGCCAGCAGGGCGGGGACTAGCGGGGGGGAGACCCAGTACTTC. It is translated as CASRAGTSGGETQYF.

This clone was seen only once. The CDR3 DNA follows: TGTGCCAGCACGAGGAGTGCAGGGTCCCCTGAAGCTTTCTTT. Residues: CASTRSAGSPEAFF. The rearrangement joins TRBV2 to TRBJ1-1, with D possibly being TRBD1 (5 bases). The germline V gene has CDR1 SNHLY and CDR2 FYNNEI. The CDR3 extends over 14 amino acids. V lost 7 bases to trimming and J lost 6 bases, with 18 bases between them. The variable domain in full, with the rest retrieved from reference TRBV2 and TRBJ1-1, is EPEVTQTPSHQVTQMGQEVILRCVPISNHLYFYWYRQILGQKVEFLVSFYNNEISEKSEIFDDQFSVERPDGSNFTLKIRSTKLEDSAMYFCASTRSAGSPEAFFGQGTRLTVV.

The table lists this clone with a few counts. The chain uses TRBV30 and TRBJ1-1; D is uncertain. Germline V gene data show CDR1 as GTSNPN and CDR2 as SVGIG (reference sequence). The CDR3 length is 13 residues. Between the trimmed V and J ends, which lost 0 bases and 6 bases, there was a span of 11 bases. The CDR3 nucleotides are TGTGCCTGGAGTGTAGGAGGGCCGGCTGAAGCTTTCTTT. Encoded protein: CAWSVGGPAEAFF.

This clone was seen a handful of times. The V and J genes are TRBV28 and TRBJ2-7, with 7 positions matching TRBD1. CDR1 MDHEN and CDR2 SYDVKM come from the germline V gene. The V segment lost 3 bases and the J segment 1 base; nucleotides outside the gene matches: 6. The length of the CDR3 is 15 residues. Here the CDR3 DNA reads TGTGCCAGCAGTTTCCCCTTGACAGGGTCCTACGAGCAGTACTTC. Translated, it gives CASSFPLTGSYEQYF.

This clone has just a few counts. This chain connects TRBV5-4 to TRBJ2-1, with 9 bases aligning to TRBD2. Germline values: CDR1 SGHNT, CDR2 YYREEE (reference sequence). J was trimmed by 5 bases and V by 4 bases; bases with no gene match: 13. The CDR3 length is 17 residues. The CDR3, as DNA: TGTGCCAGCAGCAAGGGACTAGCTGACTCCTACGACAATGAGCAGTTCTTC. Its protein is CASSKGLADSYDNEQFF.

This clone is judged medium-sized. The V gene is TRBV10-2, the J gene TRBJ2-3; no reliable D call. Trimming left V 8 bases short and J 3 bases short, with 12 bases between. CDR1 and CDR2 from the germline V gene are WSHSY and SAAADI. This CDR3 is 13 amino acids long. CDR3 coding DNA: TGCGCCAGCGGTCCGAGGAAAACAGATACGCAGTATTTT. Protein product: CASGPRKTDTQYF.

This clone has just a few counts. CDR3 region: CASSSLRNFREQYF. As DNA, the CDR3 is TGTGCCAGCAGTTCCCTCCGAAACTTCCGGGAGCAGTACTTC. This chain uses TRBV28 with TRBJ2-7; D not resolved. This CDR3 comprises 14 residues. The V end lost 4 bases, the J end lost 7 bases, and 17 bases lay between the germline ends. Germline values: CDR1 MDHEN, CDR2 SYDVKM. Variable domain in full (rest from reference TRBV28 and TRBJ2-7): DVKVTQSSRYLVKRTGEKVFLECVQDMDHENMFWYRQDPGLGLRLIYFSYDVKMKEKGDIPEGYSVSREKKERFSLILESASTNQTSMYLCASSSLRNFREQYFGPGTRLTVT.

This clone was seen a handful of times. The chain combines TRBV10-2 with TRBJ2-7, with 7 bases lining up with TRBD2. The CDR3 is 13 amino acids. The V segment lost 9 bases and the J segment 6 bases; nucleotides outside the gene matches: 11. The germline V gene encodes CDR1 WSHSY and CDR2 SAAADI. The CDR3 region is CASYRDYTLEQYF. The CDR3 coding sequence is TGCGCCAGTTACCGGGACTATACCCTCGAGCAGTACTTC.

This clone was found a few times. The genes are TRBV28 and TRBJ2-1, with 7 bases fitting TRBD2. V shed 7 bases, J shed 2 bases, and the junction held 2 bases outside the gene matches. This CDR3 is built from 13 residues. Germline CDR1 reads MDHEN; CDR2 reads SYDVKM. The CDR3 coding sequence is TGTGCCAGCAACCTAGCGGCCTACAATGAGCAGTTCTTC. Its translation is CASNLAAYNEQFF.

The chain uses TRBV27 and TRBJ1-1, with D possibly being TRBD1 (5 bases). The CDR3 runs to 14 residues. The germline V gene encodes CDR1 MNHEY and CDR2 SMNVEV (reference sequence). V was cut by 2 bases and J by 3 bases, with 10 bases left in between. The CDR3 nucleotides read TGTGCCAGCAGTTTAGACAGATACGACACTGAAGCTTTCTTT. It encodes CASSLDRYDTEAFF.

This clone was detected a few times. The rearrangement joins TRBV13 to TRBJ2-7; 11 bases match TRBD2. Unmatched junction bases numbered 9, after V lost 5 bases and J lost 6 bases. The CDR3 covers 15 residues. The V gene's germline CDR1 is PRHDT and CDR2 FYEKMQ (reference sequence). Here the CDR3 reads CASSTLAGGPCEQYF. The CDR3 bases are TGTGCCAGCAGCACCTTAGCGGGAGGGCCATGCGAGCAGTACTTC.

This chain uses TRBV6-5 with TRBJ2-2; D gene unclear. There are 13 residues in the CDR3. Germline V gene sequence: CDR1 MNHEY, CDR2 SVGAGI. V was clipped by 0 bases and J by 7 bases, with 6 bases between them. In DNA, the CDR3 is TGTGCCAGCAGTTACTCGAACGGCGGGGAGCTGTTTTTT. As protein: CASSYSNGGELFF.

This chain uses TRBV18 with TRBJ2-7; D may be TRBD1 (5 bases). Germline CDR1 is KGHSH and CDR2 is LQKENI. This CDR3 has 12 residues. Deletions cut 6 bases from V and 6 bases from J, with 12 bases between. DNA of the CDR3: TGTGCCAGCTCGCCTACAGGCGGCGAGCAGTACTTC. This translates into CASSPTGGEQYF. The variable domain in full, with the rest retrieved from reference TRBV18 and TRBJ2-7, is NAGVMQNPRHLVRRRGQEARLRCSPMKGHSHVYWYRQLPEEGLKFMVYLQKENIIDESGMPKERFSAEFPKEGPSILRIQQVVRGDSAAYFCASSPTGGEQYFGPGTRLTVT.

V usage is TRBV7-9 and J usage is TRBJ2-5; 9 nucleotides match TRBD2. The CDR3 covers 16 residues. Germline-derived CDR1 and CDR2 are SEHNR and FQNEAQ (reference sequence). V lost 5 bases to trimming and J lost 5 bases; unmatched junction nucleotides: 12. CDR3 in amino acids: CASSLEGGGAQETQYF. In DNA, the CDR3 is TGTGCCAGCAGCCTAGAAGGCGGGGGGGCCCAGGAGACCCAGTACTTC.